One sample yielded the 15 T cell receptor beta chains listed below, sequenced in a study of T cells in Graves' hyperthyroidism and ophthalmopathy. Amplification targeted TCR beta CDR3 regions from RNA transcripts. Using the HTBI primer set, a first-round RT-PCR was run on the TCR CDR3. TCRdb itself ran the multiplex PCR reads through MiXCR, one entry per CDR3 protein. In the table there are 400,000 to 600,000 distinct CDR3 sequences, about 20% of which are singletons. Sequencing was performed on blood. The origin of the receptors is a man aged 18 to 30 with Graves' hyperthyroidism.

At least ten counts were recorded for this clonotype. This chain connects TRBV12-3 or TRBV12-4 to TRBJ1-1; 8 bases line up with TRBD1. CDR3 length: 14 amino acids. With 5 bases clipped from V and 9 bases from J, the junction kept 11 bases outside the gene matches. The CDR3 here is CASSPGQGYGKAFF. The CDR3 DNA reads as TGTGCCAGCAGTCCAGGACAGGGCTACGGTAAAGCTTTCTTT.

The chain is built from TRBV11-2 and TRBJ1-2; D remains unclear. CDR1 is SGHAT, CDR2 FQNNGV, per germline. Deletions cut 1 base from V and 6 bases from J, with 15 bases between. The CDR3 runs to 15 residues. For the CDR3, the DNA is TGTGCCAGCAGCTTAGGCCCAGCTTCCCTCGATGGCTACACCTTC. This gives the protein CASSLGPASLDGYTF.

This clonotype was counted at least ten times. The CDR3 spells CASSPDLVGTEAFF. CDR3 in DNA: TGTGCCAGCAGTCCCGACCTCGTCGGAACTGAAGCTTTCTTT. The chain uses TRBV28 and TRBJ1-1; D not resolved. The CDR3 extends over 14 amino acids. Trimming took 5 bases from V and 5 from J, leaving 15 bases between them. Germline V gene sequence: CDR1 MDHEN, CDR2 SYDVKM.

This clonotype was detected ten times or more. The chain is built from TRBV9 and TRBJ2-2; 12 bases line up with TRBD2. The junction had 6 bases not matched to a gene; V was cut back by 4 bases and J by 5 bases. The CDR3 spans 16 residues. CDR1 SGDLS and CDR2 YYNGEE come from the germline V gene. Written as DNA, the CDR3 is TGTGCCAGCAGCCAGACTAGCGGGGGCCCAACCGGGGAGCTGTTTTTT. It translates to CASSQTSGGPTGELFF.

Regarding this clonotype: Because it lacks the conserved phenylalanine or tryptophan at the end, this CDR3 is likely a read error. The V gene is TRBV12-3 or TRBV12-4, the J gene TRBJ2-2; 7 nucleotides align to TRBD2. The V gene end was trimmed by 4 bases and the J gene end by 4 bases; junction bases not matched to a gene: 12. The CDR3 consists of 17 residues. The CDR3 reads CASSSRFSGPTTGELFY. The CDR3 nucleotides are TGTGCCAGCAGTTCCCGCTTTAGCGGGCCTACCACCGGGGAGCTGTTTTAT.

The V gene is TRBV5-5, the J gene TRBJ2-5; D may be TRBD1 (6 bases). V was pared by 0 bases and J by 3 bases, with 12 bases between. CDR1 SGHKS and CDR2 YYEKEE come from the germline V gene (reference sequence). The CDR3 runs 15 residues. The CDR3 loop is CASSLAGEWEETQYF. The DNA for the CDR3 is TGTGCCAGCAGCTTGGCAGGGGAATGGGAAGAGACCCAGTACTTC.

Many counts were recorded for this clonotype. The chain carries TRBV11-2 and TRBJ2-7, with D unresolved. Germline values: CDR1 SGHAT, CDR2 FQNNGV. The CDR3 is 14 amino acids. Trimming stripped 0 bases from V and 2 bases from J, with 8 bases between. CDR3 bases: TGTGCCAGCAGCTTAGAGGGATTTGCCTACGAGCAGTACTTC. Protein sequence: CASSLEGFAYEQYF.

CDR3: CASSWGTGRKAFF. CDR3 in DNA: TGTGCCAGCAGCTGGGGGACAGGGCGTAAAGCTTTCTTT. The genes are TRBV7-9 and TRBJ1-1, with 9 bases that match TRBD1. CDR1 and CDR2 (germline): SEHNR, FQNEAQ (reference sequence). With 4 bases clipped from V and 9 bases from J, the junction kept 6 bases outside the gene matches. This CDR3 is built from 13 residues.

The chain recombines TRBV4-1 with TRBJ1-1, with D possibly matching TRBD1 (5 bases). V lost 0 bases to trimming and J lost 5 bases, with 16 bases between them. The CDR3 loop spans 16 amino acids. Germline V CDR1 and CDR2: MGHRA, YSYEKL. The CDR3 bases are TGCGCCAGCAGCCAAGATCCCGGGACTTTGGAAACTGAAGCTTTCTTT. Translating gives CASSQDPGTLETEAFF.

The chain recombines TRBV7-2 with TRBJ1-1, with 9 bases lining up with TRBD1. There are 15 residues in the CDR3. V lost 5 bases, J lost 5 bases, and 9 bases stayed unmatched. Germline V gene lookup returns CDR1 SGHTA and CDR2 FQGNSA. The CDR3: CASSEIGTGRTEAFF. The CDR3 bases are TGTGCCAGCAGCGAGATTGGGACAGGGAGGACTGAAGCTTTCTTT.

This clonotype has ten or more counts. The V call is TRBV6-5, the J call TRBJ1-2, with a tentative D call TRBD1 (6 bases). The CDR3 is made up of 14 amino acids. The germline CDR1 and CDR2 sequences are MNHEY and SVGAGI. V was trimmed by 4 bases and J by 3 bases, leaving 12 bases between them. In DNA form, the CDR3 reads TGTGCCAGCAGTTTTAACAGGGCAGACTATGGCTACACCTTC. Translating it yields CASSFNRADYGYTF.

This clonotype was detected a few times. The chain combines TRBV12-3 or TRBV12-4 with TRBJ2-5; 8 nucleotides align to TRBD2. The J segment lost 5 bases and the V segment lost 6 bases, leaving 5 bases of the junction unmatched. CDR3 length equals 13 residues. CDR3 nucleotide sequence: TGTGCCAGCAGCTGGGCTAGCGGGGAGACCCAGTACTTC. Translated, it gives CASSWASGETQYF.

This clonotype was found many times. The chain recombines TRBV6-1 with TRBJ1-2, with a weak D call TRBD1 (5 bases). V lost 8 bases and J 7 bases, leaving 26 bases between the germline ends. The CDR3 has 16 amino acids. Per germline, CDR1 MNHNS and CDR2 SASEGT. The CDR3: CASARTAGIRPSGYTF. The CDR3 DNA reads as TGTGCCAGCGCCCGGACCGCAGGGATAAGGCCCAGTGGCTACACCTTC.

This sequence joins TRBV5-1 and TRBJ1-1; TRBD1 agrees at 8 bases. CDR3 length: 15 amino acids. Germline CDR1 reads SGHRS; CDR2 reads YFSETQ. J lost 6 bases, V lost 2 bases, and 9 bases had no gene match. Here the CDR3 DNA reads TGCGCCAGCAGCTTCCAGGCAGGGGGCTTTCCTGAAGCTTTCTTT. Translating it yields CASSFQAGGFPEAFF.

This clonotype was seen a single time. The chain joins TRBV6-1 to TRBJ1-5; D ambiguous. This CDR3 is 12 amino acids long. CDR1 MNHNS and CDR2 SASEGT come from the germline V gene. With 7 bases removed from V and 3 bases from J, the gap between germline ends came to 7 bases. The CDR3 is CASNDPNQPQHF. The CDR3 DNA follows: TGTGCCAGCAATGACCCCAATCAGCCCCAGCATTTT.